The T cell receptor (beta chain) described here comes from a study of Graves' ophthalmopathy and Graves' hyperthyroidism. Researchers took RNA transcripts and amplified TCR beta CDR3 regions from them. The library came from an HTBI-primed first-round RT-PCR and a second-round multiplex PCR. TCRdb fed the multiplex PCR reads into MiXCR, producing one record per CDR3 protein. The sample lists approximately 700,000 distinct CDR3 sequences; about 41% were seen once. Uncontrolled infections, other autoimmune diseases, pregnancy or lactation barred patients from enrollment. Orbital computed tomography and thyroid ultrasound, along with TRAb, serum thyroxine and clinical symptoms, underpinned diagnosis. PBMCs stemmed from roughly 9.7 ml of fresh peripheral blood. Study-wide results and caveats: Sensitivity of 87.88% and specificity of less than 82% were achieved when a 13-signature model separated ophthalmopathy from stable hyperthyroidism.

As concerns this clonotype: Its antigen remains unidentified.

This TCR came from an adult man with Graves' ophthalmopathy. The sequencing sample was made of peripheral blood.

CDR3: CASSQIGGANVLTF. In DNA, the CDR3 is TGTGCCAGCAGCCAGATTGGTGGGGCCAACGTCCTGACTTTC. This chain links TRBV7-9 with TRBJ2-6; the D is unclear. Between the trimmed V and J ends, which lost 5 bases and 3 bases, there was a span of 8 bases. This CDR3 is built from 14 residues. From germline, CDR1 is SEHNR and CDR2 FQNEAQ (reference sequence).